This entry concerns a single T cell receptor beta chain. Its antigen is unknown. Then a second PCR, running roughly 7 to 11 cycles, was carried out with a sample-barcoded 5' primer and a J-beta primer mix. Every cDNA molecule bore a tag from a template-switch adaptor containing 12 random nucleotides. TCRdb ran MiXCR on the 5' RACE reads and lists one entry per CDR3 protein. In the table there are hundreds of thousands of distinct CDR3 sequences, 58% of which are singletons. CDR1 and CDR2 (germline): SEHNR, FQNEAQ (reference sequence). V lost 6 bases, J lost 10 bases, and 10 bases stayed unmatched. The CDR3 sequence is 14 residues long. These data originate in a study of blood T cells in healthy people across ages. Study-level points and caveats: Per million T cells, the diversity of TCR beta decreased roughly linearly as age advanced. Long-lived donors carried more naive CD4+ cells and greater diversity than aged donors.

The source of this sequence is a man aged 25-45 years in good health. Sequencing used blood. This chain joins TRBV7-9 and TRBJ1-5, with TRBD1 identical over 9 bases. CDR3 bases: TGTGCCAGCAGTGGAGGACAGGGGAATTGTCCCCAGCATTTT. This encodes CASSGGQGNCPQHF.